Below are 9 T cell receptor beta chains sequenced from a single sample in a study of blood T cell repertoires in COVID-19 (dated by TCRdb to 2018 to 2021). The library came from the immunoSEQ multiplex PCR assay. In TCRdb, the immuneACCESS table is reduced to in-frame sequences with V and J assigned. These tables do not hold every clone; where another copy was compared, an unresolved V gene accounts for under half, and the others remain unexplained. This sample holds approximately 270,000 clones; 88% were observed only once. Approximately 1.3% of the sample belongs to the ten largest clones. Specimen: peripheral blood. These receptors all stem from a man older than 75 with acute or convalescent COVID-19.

The CDR3 nucleotides are TGTGCCAGCACCCCACAGGGGAACACCGGGGAGCTGTTTTTT. Its protein is CASTPQGNTGELFF. The chain combines TRBV7-3 with TRBJ2-2, with D possibly being TRBD1 (6 bases). V was trimmed by 7 bases and J by 1 base, leaving 10 bases between them. Germline CDR1 is SGHTA and CDR2 is FQGTGA. The CDR3 runs to 14 residues.

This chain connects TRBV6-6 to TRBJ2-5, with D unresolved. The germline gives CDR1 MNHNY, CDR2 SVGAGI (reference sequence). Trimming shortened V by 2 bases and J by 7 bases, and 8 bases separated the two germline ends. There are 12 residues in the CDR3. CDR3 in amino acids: CASSYEAATQYF. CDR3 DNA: TGTGCCAGCAGTTACGAGGCGGCGACCCAGTACTTC.

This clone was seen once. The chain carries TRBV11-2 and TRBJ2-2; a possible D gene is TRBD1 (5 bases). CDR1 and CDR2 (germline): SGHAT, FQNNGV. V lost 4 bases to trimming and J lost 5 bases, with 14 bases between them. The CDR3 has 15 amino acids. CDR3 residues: CASSSQDFLTGELFF. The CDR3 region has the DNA TGTGCCAGCAGCTCACAGGATTTCTTAACCGGGGAGCTGTTTTTT.

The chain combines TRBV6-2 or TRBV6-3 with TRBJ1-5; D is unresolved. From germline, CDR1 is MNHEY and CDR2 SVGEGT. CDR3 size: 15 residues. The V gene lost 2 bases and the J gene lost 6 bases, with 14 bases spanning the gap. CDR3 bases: TGTGCCAGCAGTTACGGCGGGCGGGTGGGTCAGCCCCAGCATTTT. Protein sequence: CASSYGGRVGQPQHF.

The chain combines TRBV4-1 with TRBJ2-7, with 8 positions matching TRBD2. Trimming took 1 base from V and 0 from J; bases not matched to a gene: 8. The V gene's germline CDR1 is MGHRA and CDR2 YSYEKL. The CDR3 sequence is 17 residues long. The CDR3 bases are TGCGCCAGCAGCCAAGGCCCACTAGCGGCAAGCTCCTACGAGCAGTACTTC. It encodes CASSQGPLAASSYEQYF.

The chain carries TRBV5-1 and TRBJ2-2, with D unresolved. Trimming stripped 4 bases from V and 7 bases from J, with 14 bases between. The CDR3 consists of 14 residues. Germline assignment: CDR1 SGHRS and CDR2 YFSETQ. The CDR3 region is CASSPPAAVGELFF. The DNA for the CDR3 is TGCGCCAGCAGCCCCCCGGCGGCGGTCGGGGAGCTGTTTTTT.

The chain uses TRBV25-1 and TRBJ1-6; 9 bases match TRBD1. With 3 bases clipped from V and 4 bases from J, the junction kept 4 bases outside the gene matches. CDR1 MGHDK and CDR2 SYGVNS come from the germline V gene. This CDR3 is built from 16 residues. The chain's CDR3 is CASSEDRGRYNSPLHF. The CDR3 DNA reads TGTGCCAGCAGTGAGGACAGGGGAAGGTATAATTCACCCCTCCACTTT. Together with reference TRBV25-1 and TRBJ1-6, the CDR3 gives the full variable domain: EADIYQTPRYLVIGTGKKITLECSQTMGHDKMYWYQQDPGMELHLIHYSYGVNSTEKGDLSSESTVSRIRTEHFPLTLESARPSHTSQYLCASSEDRGRYNSPLHFGNGTRLTVT.

CDR3 sequence (DNA): TGTGCCAGCAGCTTAGGAGGGACTAGCGGGAGAGCCTACGAGCAGTACTTC. It codes for CASSLGGTSGRAYEQYF. The chain employs TRBV7-2 and TRBJ2-7, with 14 nucleotides matching TRBD2. V lost 1 base, J lost 2 bases, and 4 bases stayed unmatched. CDR3 length: 17 residues. Per the germline V gene, CDR1 is SGHTA and CDR2 is FQGNSA.

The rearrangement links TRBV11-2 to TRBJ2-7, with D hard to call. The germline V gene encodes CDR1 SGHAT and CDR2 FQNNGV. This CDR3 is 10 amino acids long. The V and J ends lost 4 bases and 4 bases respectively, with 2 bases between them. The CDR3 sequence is CASSSYEQYF. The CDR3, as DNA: TGTGCCAGCAGCTCTTACGAGCAGTACTTC.